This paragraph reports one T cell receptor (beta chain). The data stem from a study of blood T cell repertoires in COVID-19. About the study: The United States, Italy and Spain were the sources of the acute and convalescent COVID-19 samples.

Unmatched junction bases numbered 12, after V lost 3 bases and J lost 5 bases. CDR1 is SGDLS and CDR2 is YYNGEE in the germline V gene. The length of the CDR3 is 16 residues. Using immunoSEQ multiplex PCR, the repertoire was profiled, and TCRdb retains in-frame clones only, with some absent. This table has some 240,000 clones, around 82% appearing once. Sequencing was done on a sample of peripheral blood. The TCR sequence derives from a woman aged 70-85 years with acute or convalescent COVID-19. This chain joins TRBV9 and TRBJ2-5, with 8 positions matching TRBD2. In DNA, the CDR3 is TGTGCCAGCAGCGCGGGGGGGCCGAGGTTTGGGGAGACCCAGTACTTC. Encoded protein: CASSAGGPRFGETQYF.